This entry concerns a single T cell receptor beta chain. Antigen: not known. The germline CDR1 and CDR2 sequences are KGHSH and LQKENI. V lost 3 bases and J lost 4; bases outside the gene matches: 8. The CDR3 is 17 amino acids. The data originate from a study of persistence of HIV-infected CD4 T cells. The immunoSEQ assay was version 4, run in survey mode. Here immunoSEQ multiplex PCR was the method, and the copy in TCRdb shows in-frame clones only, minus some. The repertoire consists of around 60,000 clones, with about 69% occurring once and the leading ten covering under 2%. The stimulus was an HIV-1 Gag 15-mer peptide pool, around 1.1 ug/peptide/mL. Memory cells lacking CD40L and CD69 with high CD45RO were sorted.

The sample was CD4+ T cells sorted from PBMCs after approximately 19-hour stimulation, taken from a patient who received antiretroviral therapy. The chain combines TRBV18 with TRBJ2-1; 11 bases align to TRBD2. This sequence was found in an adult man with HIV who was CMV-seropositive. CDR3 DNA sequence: TGTGCCAGCTCACCTGCCGGGATAGCGGGGGGGTACAATGAGCAGTTCTTC. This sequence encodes CASSPAGIAGGYNEQFF.